This TCR beta chain originates from a study of T-cell reconstitution after alpha-beta-depleted transplantation in children. Notes on this clonotype: Its antigen is unknown.

The TCRbeta library incorporated unique molecular identifiers. TCRdb re-derived calls from the PCR reads in MiXCR, one entry per CDR3 protein. The sample lists some 95,000 distinct CDR3 sequences, more than 20% occurring once. Study-level findings and limits: A year post-transplant, T-cell counts and diversity derived mostly from newly produced T cells. Several hundred expanded graft clones reportedly were the source of alpha-beta T cells about two months after transplant.

This material consisted of PBMCs, taken before TCRalphabeta/CD19-depleted stem cell transplant. The sequence came from a boy younger than 10 with acute lymphoblastic leukemia, due to receive a stem cell transplant.

The CDR3 spells CASSYRLLSGGGDSSLHF. CDR3 sequence (DNA): TGTGCCAGCAGTTACAGGCTCCTCTCCGGGGGAGGAGATTCTTCCCTCCACTTT. The V gene is TRBV6-5, the J gene TRBJ1-6, with D possibly being TRBD1 (5 bases). This CDR3 has 18 amino acids. The germline gives CDR1 MNHEY, CDR2 SVGAGI. V was cut by 2 bases and J by 14 bases, with 28 bases left in between.